Below are 30 T cell receptor beta chains sequenced from a single sample in a study of T cell responses to AZD1222 COVID-19 vaccine. Data came from immunoSEQ multiplex PCR; TCRdb stores just in-frame clones and leaves some out. The sample has 120,000 or so clones, around 83% seen once; the top ten hold less than 3.5%. The sample in question was peripheral blood, obtained 28 days after the second AZD1222 dose. The receptor set was obtained from an adult who received the AZD1222 COVID-19 vaccine.

The rearrangement joins TRBV7-2 to TRBJ2-6; possibly TRBD1 or TRBD2 for D (5 bases each). Germline V CDR1 and CDR2: SGHTA, FQGNSA. The germline V and J ends were trimmed by 1 base and 0 bases, with 7 bases remaining between them. The CDR3 is made up of 16 amino acids. The DNA for the CDR3 is TGTGCCAGCAGCTTAGTTGGGACCTCTGGGGCCAACGTCCTGACTTTC. Protein sequence: CASSLVGTSGANVLTF.

This clone has just one count. The V call is TRBV5-1, the J call TRBJ2-7; perhaps TRBD1 as D (6 bases). The germline V and J ends were trimmed by 5 bases and 1 base, with 16 bases remaining between them. This CDR3 spans 15 amino acids. Germline lookup yields CDR1 SGHRS and CDR2 YFSETQ. The CDR3 region has the DNA TGCGCCAGCAGACAGCGTTCGGACAGTTCCTACGAGCAGTACTTC. This translates into CASRQRSDSSYEQYF.

The genes are TRBV3-1 (or the pseudogene TRBV3-2) and TRBJ1-5; 7 nucleotides match TRBD1. V gave up 7 bases and J gave up 7 bases; unmatched junction bases: 4. CDR1 LGHDT and CDR2 YNNKEL come from the germline V gene (reference sequence). This CDR3 is built from 12 residues. CDR3 nucleotide sequence: TGTGCCAGCAACACAGGGGTCCAGCCCCAGCATTTT. This gives the protein CASNTGVQPQHF.

The chain recombines TRBV19 with TRBJ1-1; 10 bases align to TRBD1. Trimming removed 5 bases from V and 5 bases from J; junction bases left unmatched: 2. The CDR3 consists of 13 residues. CDR1 is LNHDA, CDR2 SQIVND, per germline (reference sequence). CDR3 sequence reads: CASSLGQGTEAFF. The CDR3 DNA sequence: TGTGCCAGTAGTCTGGGACAGGGGACTGAAGCTTTCTTT.

The CDR3 protein is CASSHWDRGPGAFF. The DNA of the CDR3 is TGTGCCAGCAGCCATTGGGACAGGGGCCCCGGGGCTTTCTTT. V gene TRBV3-1 (or the pseudogene TRBV3-2) combines with J gene TRBJ1-1; 10 bases map to TRBD1. CDR1 is LGHDT and CDR2 is YNNKEL in the germline V gene (reference sequence). The CDR3 spans 14 residues. Trimming cost V 3 bases and J 11 bases; bases outside gene matches: 9.

This clone has only one observation. The chain uses TRBV30 and TRBJ2-2; 7 bases fit TRBD2. The CDR3 has 13 amino acids. Germline lookup yields CDR1 GTSNPN and CDR2 SVGIG (reference sequence). V shed 6 bases and J 5 bases; nucleotides not matched to a gene: 6. CDR3: CACNGAGTGELFF. CDR3 sequence (DNA): TGTGCCTGCAACGGAGCGGGGACCGGGGAGCTGTTTTTT.

The table lists this clone with a count of one. The chain has TRBV23-1 and TRBJ2-5, with 7 bases matching TRBD2. TRBV23-1 is an open reading frame, and its role is uncertain. The length of the CDR3 is 10 residues. After removal of 9 bases from V and 12 bases from J, the junction contained 7 bases not matched to a gene. The CDR3 DNA reads as TGCGCCAGTCCGTTGGGGACTAAGTACTTC. Its protein product is CASPLGTKYF.

The CDR3 DNA is TGTGCCAGCAGCTTGGCAGGGGGATGGAGCACAGATACGCAGTATTTT. Translated, it gives CASSLAGGWSTDTQYF. The chain joins TRBV7-9 to TRBJ2-3, with 7 bases that match TRBD1. The germline gives CDR1 SEHNR, CDR2 FQNEAQ (reference sequence). The CDR3 covers 16 residues. V shed 3 bases and J 0 bases; nucleotides not matched to a gene: 6.

The chain uses TRBV2 and TRBJ2-2; maybe TRBD2 (6 bases). Germline assignment: CDR1 SNHLY and CDR2 FYNNEI. The V gene lost 6 bases and the J gene lost 5 bases, with 16 bases spanning the gap. CDR3 length: 15 amino acids. The CDR3 bases are TGTGCCAGCAGCCTGGGGCGGGGAGGAACCGGGGAGCTGTTTTTT. Its protein is CASSLGRGGTGELFF.

V gene TRBV9 combines with J gene TRBJ2-5; the D is unclear. Germline lookup yields CDR1 SGDLS and CDR2 YYNGEE. V lost 4 bases and J 4 bases, leaving 11 bases between the germline ends. This CDR3 contains 13 residues. The CDR3 nucleotides read TGTGCCAGCAGCTCTAGTGTGCGAGAGACCCAGTACTTC. Protein sequence: CASSSSVRETQYF.

V and J are TRBV19 and TRBJ2-7; the D gene is possibly TRBD1 (6 bases). The CDR3 is 13 amino acids. Germline-derived CDR1 and CDR2 are LNHDA and SQIVND (reference sequence). V was shortened by 3 bases and J by 3 bases, with 9 bases between the two germline ends. The CDR3 is CASSIRTDYEQYF. The CDR3 nucleotides are TGTGCCAGTAGTATTCGGACAGACTACGAGCAGTACTTC.

The gene calls are TRBV6-5 and TRBJ1-6; D remains unclear. CDR3 length: 13 amino acids. V lost 6 bases and J 7 bases, leaving 10 bases between the germline ends. Germline loops: CDR1 MNHEY, CDR2 SVGAGI. The CDR3, as DNA: TGTGCCAGCAGGGGGAACGGAAATTCACCCCTCCACTTT. Translation gives CASRGNGNSPLHF.

The rearrangement links TRBV7-8 to TRBJ2-3, with D possibly TRBD1 on 6 matching bases. Germline CDR1 SGHVS, CDR2 FQNEAQ. CDR3 length: 14 residues. V lost 2 bases to trimming and J lost 5 bases, with 11 bases between them. Here the CDR3 reads CASSLKQGIDTQYF. In DNA form, the CDR3 reads TGTGCCAGCAGCTTAAAACAGGGAATAGATACGCAGTATTTT.

The genes are TRBV3-1 (or the pseudogene TRBV3-2) and TRBJ2-1; D may match TRBD1 or TRBD2 (5 bases each). This CDR3 comprises 15 residues. Germline values: CDR1 LGHDT, CDR2 YNNKEL (reference sequence). Trimming stripped 3 bases from V and 0 bases from J, with 9 bases between. The CDR3 region has the DNA TGTGCCAGCAGCCACGGGACGGACTCCTACAATGAGCAGTTCTTC. This translates into CASSHGTDSYNEQFF.

As DNA, the CDR3 is TGTGCCAGCAGTTACAGTGAAAAACTGTTTTTT. It codes for CASSYSEKLFF. J is TRBJ1-4 and V is TRBV12-3 or TRBV12-4, with D uncertain. The CDR3 is made up of 11 amino acids. Trimming shortened V by 4 bases and J by 7 bases, and 4 bases separated the two germline ends.

This chain connects TRBV9 to TRBJ1-3; tentatively, D is TRBD1 (5 bases). Trimming removed 4 bases from V and 4 bases from J, with 24 bases in between. The CDR3 spans 18 residues. CDR1 and CDR2 from the germline V gene are SGDLS and YYNGEE. This CDR3 is CASSFSPNGGVGGNTIYF. In DNA form, the CDR3 reads TGTGCCAGCAGCTTCTCTCCGAATGGGGGGGTAGGAGGAAACACCATATATTTT.

This clone was detected a few times. The V call is TRBV28, the J call TRBJ2-1; perhaps TRBD1 as D (5 bases). Trimming shortened V by 9 bases and J by 6 bases, and 18 bases separated the two germline ends. The CDR3 totals 14 residues. Per germline, CDR1 MDHEN and CDR2 SYDVKM. CDR3 in amino acids: CASTQSFGANEQFF. CDR3 coding DNA: TGTGCCAGTACTCAGAGTTTTGGGGCCAATGAGCAGTTCTTC.

About this clone: The junction departs from germline at one end; a sequencing error may be responsible. The chain is built from TRBV18 and TRBJ1-6, with D possibly matching TRBD1 (6 bases). The V gene's germline CDR1 is KGHSH and CDR2 LQKENI. This CDR3 has 16 residues. The CDR3 DNA reads as TGTGCCAGTTCACCGAAGACGGGGGCCAATAATTCACCCCTCCACTTT. As protein: CASSPKTGANNSPLHF. Full variable domain (remainder filled in from reference TRBV18 and TRBJ1-6): NAGVMQNPRHLVRRRGQEARLRCSPMKGHSHVYWYRQLPEEGLKFMVYLQKENIIDESGMPKERFSAEFPKEGPSILRIQQVVRGDSAAYFCASSPKTGANNSPLHFGNGTRLTVT.

This clone was observed once. The chain carries TRBV12-3 or TRBV12-4 and TRBJ1-1, with D hard to call. The ends were cut back, 1 base at V and 7 bases at J, with 7 bases in the middle. The CDR3 has 12 residues. The CDR3 protein is CASSLGVYEAFF. CDR3 in DNA: TGTGCCAGCAGTTTAGGGGTTTATGAAGCTTTCTTT.

This clone was counted once. The V gene is TRBV3-1 (or the pseudogene TRBV3-2), the J gene TRBJ1-2; TRBD1 agrees at 8 bases. V shed 4 bases, J shed 2 bases, and the junction held 6 bases outside the gene matches. CDR1 is LGHDT, CDR2 YNNKEL, per germline (reference sequence). There are 15 residues in the CDR3. The CDR3 DNA reads as TGTGCCAGCAGCCTATGGACAGGGCTCAACTATGGCTACACCTTC. Its translation is CASSLWTGLNYGYTF.

CDR3 sequence (DNA): TGTGCCAGTAGTATACAGGGGGACAATGAGCAGTTCTTC. It codes for CASSIQGDNEQFF. The rearrangement uses TRBV19 and TRBJ2-1; TRBD1 agrees at 7 bases. V trimming: 2 bases; J trimming: 5 bases; junction bases outside the gene matches: 0. The CDR3 runs 13 residues. Germline CDR1 LNHDA, CDR2 SQIVND (reference sequence).

This chain connects TRBV27 to TRBJ2-7; 7 bases align to TRBD2. Trimming at V came to 8 bases and at J to 1 base, leaving 11 bases not matched to a gene. The CDR3 runs 15 residues. CDR1 and CDR2 (germline): MNHEY, SMNVEV (reference sequence). CDR3 bases: TGTGCCAGCCGCCCCCTGGGTAGCGGGTCCTACGAGCAGTACTTC. It specifies CASRPLGSGSYEQYF.

The chain has TRBV19 and TRBJ1-1; D remains ambiguous. The CDR3 extends over 15 amino acids. The V and J ends lost 6 bases and 0 bases respectively, with 14 bases between them. Looked up from germline, CDR1 is LNHDA and CDR2 is SQIVND (reference sequence). The DNA of the CDR3 is TGTGCCAGTAGGTGGGCAGGAGGGATGAACACTGAAGCTTTCTTT. Its translation is CASRWAGGMNTEAFF.

This clone was detected only once. The chain is built from TRBV27 and TRBJ2-7; 9 nucleotides align to TRBD1. This CDR3 is 14 amino acids long. The ends lost 5 bases at V and 9 bases at J; junction bases unmatched: 11. CDR1 MNHEY and CDR2 SMNVEV come from the germline V gene (reference sequence). The CDR3 protein is CASSPSRDRVPQYF. CDR3 DNA: TGTGCCAGCAGTCCCTCCCGGGACAGGGTACCGCAGTACTTC.

The chain recombines TRBV3-1 (or the pseudogene TRBV3-2) with TRBJ2-7; 9 positions match TRBD2. Germline CDR1 reads LGHDT; CDR2 reads YNNKEL (reference sequence). This CDR3 region has 15 residues. After removal of 4 bases from V and 3 bases from J, the junction contained 7 bases not matched to a gene. CDR3 bases: TGTGCCAGCAGCCTCGGGGCGGGGGGGCTCTACGAGCAGTACTTC. This encodes CASSLGAGGLYEQYF.

The rearrangement joins TRBV5-5 to TRBJ1-4; 9 bases are shared with TRBD1. CDR1 is SGHKS and CDR2 is YYEKEE in the germline V gene (reference sequence). This CDR3 contains 15 residues. The V segment lost 0 bases and the J segment 10 bases; nucleotides outside the gene matches: 7. This chain's CDR3 is CASSLDGQGRGKLFF. The CDR3 bases are TGTGCCAGCAGCTTGGATGGACAGGGGCGAGGAAAACTGTTTTTT.

The chain combines TRBV6-5 with TRBJ2-7; TRBD1 matches at 8 bases. V lost 6 bases to trimming and J lost 3 bases; unmatched junction nucleotides: 7. Germline CDR1 is MNHEY and CDR2 is SVGAGI. The CDR3 runs 14 residues. The CDR3 DNA follows: TGTGCCAGCAGCCTCGGACAGGGCCACTACGAGCAGTACTTC. The encoded protein is CASSLGQGHYEQYF.

The V call is TRBV18, the J call TRBJ2-1; D is unclear. V lost 3 bases and J 6 bases, leaving 12 bases between the germline ends. Germline values: CDR1 KGHSH, CDR2 LQKENI. The CDR3 length is 14 residues. In DNA, the CDR3 is TGTGCCAGCTCACCGGAGAATTGGTCCAATGAGCAGTTCTTC. The encoded protein is CASSPENWSNEQFF.

This chain uses TRBV11-2 with TRBJ2-2; D might be TRBD1 or TRBD2, each matching 5 bases. V lost 3 bases to trimming and J lost 6 bases, with 8 bases between them. The germline V gene encodes CDR1 SGHAT and CDR2 FQNNGV. The CDR3 runs 13 residues. The DNA for the CDR3 is TGTGCCAGCAGCTTCTGGGGACCCGGGGAGCTGTTTTTT. This gives the protein CASSFWGPGELFF.

The chain joins TRBV5-1 to TRBJ1-4; no clear D. Germline CDR1 SGHRS, CDR2 YFSETQ. The CDR3 consists of 13 residues. Trimming removed 0 bases at V and 7 bases at J, with 7 bases between. The CDR3, as DNA: TGCGCCAGCAGCTTGGTCGTCGGTGAAAAACTGTTTTTT. Protein: CASSLVVGEKLFF.